This TCR beta chain was sequenced for a study of breast tumors, draining lymph nodes, adjacent tissues. The study's findings and limits: Most tumor T cells seemingly derive from lymph node, then expand in tumor. Tumor TCR diversity was below lymph nodes but above nontumor tissue. Tumor T cell lymph node origin was a supported hypothesis, not proven.

The CDR3 length is 15 residues. V was cut by 2 bases and J by 5 bases, with 16 bases left in between. Germline V gives CDR1 SGHKS, CDR2 YYEKEE (reference sequence). Breast cancer patients provided tissue from their axillary draining lymph nodes. With regard to this clonotype: Its antigen is not known.

TCRdb fed the multiplex PCR reads into MiXCR, producing one record per CDR3 protein. This table holds about 230,000 distinct CDR3 sequences, approximately 30% found once. This receptor was obtained from a female donor with breast cancer. Some clones in this sample may be carry-over from other donors' samples. Sequences were obtained from axillary lymph node tissue. This chain connects TRBV5-5 to TRBJ1-2; D perhaps matches TRBD1 (6 bases). The CDR3 DNA reads TGTGCCAGCAGCTTAAGACAGGACAGTCAATATGGCTACACCTTC. This translates into CASSLRQDSQYGYTF.